One and the same sample provided the 10 T cell receptor beta chains below, sequenced in a study of CD8+CD57+ T cells in acquired aplastic anemia. For CDR3 and TCR beta VDJ profiling, genomic DNA was the template used. TCRdb analysed the reads with MiXCR anew, one entry per CDR3 protein. This sample has about 130,000 distinct CDR3 sequences, with over 45% found just once. The source material was sorted CD4+, CD8+, or CD8+CD57+ T cells (not recorded which) from PBMCs. The receptor set was obtained from a human donor in good health, serving as a control.

This clonotype was detected a few times. A much larger clonotype is one base distant, so this may be a read error. The chain has TRBV14 and TRBJ2-7, with 9 bases that match TRBD2. CDR1 SGHDN and CDR2 FVKESK come from the germline V gene. V was pared by 0 bases and J by 7 bases, with 19 bases of the junction left unmatched. CDR3 length equals 19 residues. In DNA, the CDR3 is TGTGCCAGCAGCCAAGATCTATCCCGGACTAGCGCGCTCTACAATGAGCAGTACTTC. Translating it yields CASSQDLSRTSALYNEQYF.

This clonotype was found a few times. The gene calls are TRBV25-1 and TRBJ2-3; D possibly uses TRBD1 or TRBD2 (6 bases each). Germline V gene lookup returns CDR1 MGHDK and CDR2 SYGVNS. The CDR3 totals 15 residues. V lost 2 bases to trimming and J lost 2 bases, with 11 bases between them. CDR3 bases: TGTGCCAGCAGTGAACTGGAGGGGGACACAGATACGCAGTATTTT. Its protein product is CASSELEGDTDTQYF. Using reference TRBV25-1 and TRBJ2-3 for the parts outside the CDR3, the full variable domain is EADIYQTPRYLVIGTGKKITLECSQTMGHDKMYWYQQDPGMELHLIHYSYGVNSTEKGDLSSESTVSRIRTEHFPLTLESARPSHTSQYLCASSELEGDTDTQYFGPGTRLTVL.

The sample holds many counts of this clonotype. The genes are TRBV7-2 and TRBJ2-6; 10 bases align to TRBD1. V gave up 4 bases and J gave up 2 bases; unmatched junction bases: 2. The germline V gene encodes CDR1 SGHTA and CDR2 FQGNSA. The length of the CDR3 is 16 residues. The CDR3 DNA reads as TGTGCCAGCAGCTGGGGACAGGGGACTGGGGCCAACGTCCTGACTTTC. This codes for CASSWGQGTGANVLTF. Based on the CDR3 plus reference TRBV7-2 and TRBJ2-6, the full variable domain is GAGVSQSPSNKVTEKGKDVELRCDPISGHTALYWYRQSLGQGLEFLIYFQGNSAPDKSGLPSDRFSAERTGGSVSTLTIQRTQQEDSAVYLCASSWGQGTGANVLTFGAGSRLTVL.

This clonotype has at least ten counts. The V and J genes are TRBV11-2 and TRBJ2-5; 7 bases agree with TRBD2. The CDR3 spans 14 residues. Germline loops: CDR1 SGHAT, CDR2 FQNNGV. V was clipped by 3 bases and J by 4 bases; unmatched bases: 5. The CDR3 DNA follows: TGTGCCAGCAGCTTTTCAGGGAGGGGAGAGACCCAGTACTTC. Protein sequence: CASSFSGRGETQYF.

V usage is TRBV7-2 and J usage is TRBJ1-5; no firm D call. The CDR3 covers 15 residues. Trimming shortened V by 4 bases and J by 0 bases, and 10 bases separated the two germline ends. CDR1 is SGHTA and CDR2 is FQGNSA in the germline V gene. CDR3 in amino acids: CASSSPTYSNQPQHF. CDR3 nucleotide sequence: TGTGCCAGCAGCTCTCCGACGTATAGCAATCAGCCCCAGCATTTT. Full variable domain (remainder filled in from reference TRBV7-2 and TRBJ1-5): GAGVSQSPSNKVTEKGKDVELRCDPISGHTALYWYRQSLGQGLEFLIYFQGNSAPDKSGLPSDRFSAERTGGSVSTLTIQRTQQEDSAVYLCASSSPTYSNQPQHFGDGTRLSIL.

V usage is TRBV20-1 and J usage is TRBJ2-3, with TRBD2 identical over 10 bases. Per the germline V gene, CDR1 is DFQATT and CDR2 is SNEGSKA (reference sequence). V shed 2 bases, J shed 13 bases, and the junction held 6 bases outside the gene matches. The CDR3 sequence is 12 residues long. CDR3 bases: TGCAGTGCTAGAAAACTAGCGGGGTTGGAGTATTTT. It translates to CSARKLAGLEYF.

This clonotype was detected ten times or more. The chain is built from TRBV6-6 and TRBJ2-5, with D unclear. Trimming left V 0 bases short and J 7 bases short, with 15 bases between. The CDR3 sequence is 15 residues long. Per the germline V gene, CDR1 is MNHNY and CDR2 is SVGAGI (reference sequence). The DNA for the CDR3 is TGTGCCAGCAGTTACTCCGAAGTAGCTTGGCGGACCCAGTACTTC. It translates to CASSYSEVAWRTQYF.

CDR3 loop: CASSRDSNSPLHF. CDR3 DNA sequence: TGTGCCAGTAGTCGGGACAGTAATTCACCCCTCCACTTT. The chain is built from TRBV19 and TRBJ1-6; TRBD1 agrees at 7 bases. The J segment lost 6 bases and the V segment lost 5 bases, leaving 1 base of the junction unmatched. The CDR3 length is 13 residues. Germline V gives CDR1 LNHDA, CDR2 SQIVND (reference sequence).

The DNA of the CDR3 is TGTGCCAGCAGCTTAGTAGTTTACGAGCAGTACTTC. Translating gives CASSLVVYEQYF. The chain carries TRBV7-6 and TRBJ2-7; D is uncertain. Trimming removed 1 base from V and 4 bases from J, with 5 bases in between. The CDR3 covers 12 residues. Per germline, CDR1 SGHVS and CDR2 FNYEAQ.

The chain employs TRBV7-3 and TRBJ2-7; D call uncertain. The ends were cut back, 5 bases at V and 0 bases at J, with 8 bases in the middle. Germline CDR1 and CDR2: SGHTA and FQGTGA. There are 13 residues in the CDR3. The DNA of the CDR3 is TGTGCCAGCAGCCCCGGGCCCTCCTACGAGCAGTACTTC. Translated, it gives CASSPGPSYEQYF.